Listed here are 21 T cell receptor beta chains from one sample, sequenced in a study of chemoradiotherapy in HPV16-positive cancers. Here immunoSEQ multiplex PCR was the method, and the copy in TCRdb shows in-frame clones only, minus some. Here the sample spans roughly 23,000 clones, around 73% being singletons. Sampling was performed from a patient who underwent chemoradiotherapy. These receptors were obtained from a human donor with HPV-associated anogenital cancer.

The CDR3 region is CASSVLAGPLPGELFF. CDR3 sequence (DNA): TGTGCCAGCAGCGTTTTAGCGGGGCCACTTCCAGGGGAGCTGTTTTTT. The genes are TRBV7-3 and TRBJ2-2, with 8 bases identical to TRBD2. CDR1 and CDR2 (germline): SGHTA, FQGTGA. Trimming cost V 5 bases and J 8 bases; bases outside gene matches: 13. CDR3 size: 16 residues.

This clone was observed a handful of times. J is TRBJ1-2 and V is TRBV4-1; 9 positions agree with TRBD1. The CDR3 totals 14 residues. J lost 6 bases, V lost 4 bases, and 6 bases had no gene match. In germline, CDR1 is MGHRA, CDR2 YSYEKL. This chain's CDR3 is CASSRDRGKNGYTF. CDR3 DNA: TGCGCCAGCAGCCGAGACAGGGGGAAGAATGGCTACACCTTC.

V and J are TRBV11-2 and TRBJ2-7; D is unresolved. Germline-derived CDR1 and CDR2 are SGHAT and FQNNGV. Trimming took off 1 base at V and 0 bases at J, with 10 bases between the two ends. This CDR3 spans 15 amino acids. CDR3: CASSLADGSSYEQYF. Here the CDR3 DNA reads TGTGCCAGCAGCTTAGCCGACGGTTCCTCCTACGAGCAGTACTTC.

This clone was seen more than once but under ten times. The chain couples TRBV5-8 to TRBJ1-6, with 10 bases identical to TRBD1. This CDR3 region has 17 residues. J gave up 10 bases and V 4 bases, and 14 bases lay outside the gene matches. CDR1 and CDR2 (germline): SGHTS, YDEGEE. The CDR3 spells CASSDRDRGIVSSPLHF. For the CDR3, the DNA is TGTGCCAGCAGCGACCGGGACAGGGGTATCGTTAGCTCACCCCTCCACTTT.

The V and J genes are TRBV7-2 and TRBJ1-5; D is perhaps TRBD1 (6 bases). Trimming took off 4 bases at V and 4 bases at J, with 14 bases between the two ends. CDR1 is SGHTA and CDR2 is FQGNSA in the germline V gene. The CDR3 is 15 amino acids. CDR3 sequence reads: CASSSIGQRNQPQHF. The CDR3 DNA reads as TGTGCCAGCAGCTCCATCGGACAGAGAAATCAGCCCCAGCATTTT. The full variable domain, in which reference TRBV7-2 and TRBJ1-5 provide the parts outside the CDR3, is GAGVSQSPSNKVTEKGKDVELRCDPISGHTALYWYRQSLGQGLEFLIYFQGNSAPDKSGLPSDRFSAERTGGSVSTLTIQRTQQEDSAVYLCASSSIGQRNQPQHFGDGTRLSIL.

This clone showed up just once. The chain recombines TRBV7-2 with TRBJ2-5; 10 bases match TRBD1. The CDR3 spans 15 residues. CDR1 is SGHTA, CDR2 FQGNSA, per germline. The junction had 3 bases not matched to a gene; V was cut back by 2 bases and J by 3 bases. CDR3 coding DNA: TGTGCCAGCAGCTTATCGGGACAGGGGAAAGAGACCCAGTACTTC. Translating it yields CASSLSGQGKETQYF.

The chain carries TRBV10-3 and TRBJ1-1; D is possibly TRBD1 (6 bases). Trimming pared 5 bases from V and 1 base from J, leaving 8 bases between. This CDR3 contains 13 residues. Germline V gene sequence: CDR1 ENHRY, CDR2 SYGVKD. CDR3 bases: TGTGCCATCAGTACAGGGCCGAACACTGAAGCTTTCTTT. This gives the protein CAISTGPNTEAFF.

The chain joins TRBV5-1 to TRBJ2-3, with D perhaps given as TRBD1 or TRBD2 (5 bases each). The CDR3 contains 15 residues. Trimming took 1 base from V and 2 from J, leaving 11 bases between them. From germline, CDR1 is SGHRS and CDR2 YFSETQ. The CDR3 loop is CASSLRGALTDTQYF. CDR3 nucleotides: TGCGCCAGCAGCTTGAGAGGGGCCCTCACAGATACGCAGTATTTT.

The V gene is TRBV6-1, the J gene TRBJ1-2; perhaps TRBD1 as D (5 bases). Deletions cut 11 bases from V and 3 bases from J, with 13 bases between. Germline V lookup: CDR1 MNHNS, CDR2 SASEGT. This CDR3 contains 12 residues. The CDR3, as DNA: TGTGCCGTCGAGGGGAGGTACTATGGCTACACCTTC. Translation: CAVEGRYYGYTF.

This clone has more than one count but fewer than ten. The CDR3 is CASSVVHATYNEQFF. Here the CDR3 DNA reads TGTGCCAGCAGCGTAGTCCATGCGACCTACAATGAGCAGTTCTTC. The J gene is TRBJ2-1, the V gene TRBV9; D ambiguous. From germline, CDR1 is SGDLS and CDR2 YYNGEE. The germline V and J ends were trimmed by 0 bases and 2 bases, with 9 bases remaining between them. The CDR3 is made up of 15 amino acids.

V and J are TRBV6-4 and TRBJ2-1, with 10 positions matching TRBD1. This CDR3 has 15 amino acids. The germline V gene has CDR1 MRHNA and CDR2 SNTAGT. V dropped 5 bases and J dropped 6; count of bases not matched to a gene: 7. CDR3 in amino acids: CASSRQGAVSNEQFF. The CDR3 DNA reads as TGTGCCAGCAGTCGACAGGGGGCGGTCTCCAATGAGCAGTTCTTC.

The chain couples TRBV19 to TRBJ2-4, with 7 bases lining up with TRBD1. V trimming: 6 bases; J trimming: 0 bases; junction bases outside the gene matches: 5. Germline V gives CDR1 LNHDA, CDR2 SQIVND (reference sequence). The CDR3 is made up of 15 amino acids. The CDR3 bases are TGTGCCAGTAGCAGGGACAGCGTAGCCAAAAACATTCAGTACTTC. Its translation: CASSRDSVAKNIQYF. Combining the CDR3 with reference TRBV19 and TRBJ2-4 gives the whole variable domain DGGITQSPKYLFRKEGQNVTLSCEQNLNHDAMYWYRQDPGQGLRLIYYSQIVNDFQKGDIAEGYSVSREKKESFPLTVTSAQKNPTAFYLCASSRDSVAKNIQYFGAGTRLSVL.

The rearrangement links TRBV28 to TRBJ1-5; D ambiguous. Looked up from germline, CDR1 is MDHEN and CDR2 is SYDVKM. The CDR3 length is 14 residues. The germline V and J ends were trimmed by 7 bases and 5 bases, with 15 bases remaining between them. The CDR3 here is CASTLSLGYQPQHF. Here the CDR3 DNA reads TGTGCCAGCACCCTAAGCTTAGGTTATCAGCCCCAGCATTTT.

This chain links TRBV18 with TRBJ1-2; 7 bases map to TRBD1. The length of the CDR3 is 14 residues. CDR1 is KGHSH and CDR2 is LQKENI in the germline V gene. V lost 2 bases to trimming and J lost 2 bases; unmatched junction nucleotides: 2. The CDR3 region is CASSPDRANYGYTF. The CDR3 DNA reads as TGTGCCAGCTCACCAGACAGGGCCAACTATGGCTACACCTTC. Together with reference TRBV18 and TRBJ1-2, the CDR3 gives the full variable domain: NAGVMQNPRHLVRRRGQEARLRCSPMKGHSHVYWYRQLPEEGLKFMVYLQKENIIDESGMPKERFSAEFPKEGPSILRIQQVVRGDSAAYFCASSPDRANYGYTFGSGTRLTVV.

This sequence joins TRBV7-9 and TRBJ2-3; perhaps TRBD2 as D (5 bases). Trimming cost V 5 bases and J 1 base, with 16 bases left between them. This CDR3 is 16 amino acids long. The germline gives CDR1 SEHNR, CDR2 FQNEAQ (reference sequence). In nucleotides, the CDR3 is TGTGCCAGCAGCATCTCCCGAGGGCCGGGCACAGATACGCAGTATTTT. The encoded protein is CASSISRGPGTDTQYF. Complete variable domain (other parts from reference TRBV7-9 and TRBJ2-3): DTGVSQNPRHKITKRGQNVTFRCDPISEHNRLYWYRQTLGQGPEFLTYFQNEAQLEKSRLLSDRFSAERPKGSFSTLEIQRTEQGDSAMYLCASSISRGPGTDTQYFGPGTRLTVL.

The J gene is TRBJ2-7, the V gene TRBV28; no clear D. Germline V gene data show CDR1 as MDHEN and CDR2 as SYDVKM. The CDR3 covers 13 residues. V was trimmed by 8 bases and J by 2 bases, leaving 13 bases between them. The CDR3 sequence is CASYGSSPYEQYF. DNA for the CDR3: TGTGCCAGCTACGGGTCAAGTCCCTACGAGCAGTACTTC. Full variable domain (rest looked up from reference TRBV28 and TRBJ2-7): DVKVTQSSRYLVKRTGEKVFLECVQDMDHENMFWYRQDPGLGLRLIYFSYDVKMKEKGDIPEGYSVSREKKERFSLILESASTNQTSMYLCASYGSSPYEQYFGPGTRLTVT.

The chain carries TRBV14 and TRBJ2-1, with 8 bases that match TRBD2. CDR3 length equals 15 residues. Germline V CDR1 and CDR2: SGHDN, FVKESK. Trimming cost V 3 bases and J 9 bases; bases outside gene matches: 10. The CDR3 region has the DNA TGTGCCAGCAGCCACACCGGGCTAGCGGGTGTTGAGCAGTTCTTC. It encodes CASSHTGLAGVEQFF. Full variable domain (outside the CDR3, taken from reference TRBV14 and TRBJ2-1): EAGVTQFPSHSVIEKGQTVTLRCDPISGHDNLYWYRRVMGKEIKFLLHFVKESKQDESGMPNNRFLAERTGGTYSTLKVQPAELEDSGVYFCASSHTGLAGVEQFFGPGTRLTVL.

By share, this clone counts as medium-sized. J is TRBJ2-7 and V is TRBV27; no firm D call. Germline CDR1 and CDR2: MNHEY and SMNVEV (reference sequence). The CDR3 sequence is 10 residues long. Trimming left V 8 bases short and J 2 bases short, with 4 bases between. CDR3 loop: CASGPYEQYF. The DNA of the CDR3 is TGTGCCAGCGGGCCCTACGAGCAGTACTTC.

This clone was observed a single time. The J gene is TRBJ2-1, the V gene TRBV5-4, with 10 positions matching TRBD2. The CDR3 runs 16 residues. Germline CDR1 is SGHNT and CDR2 is YYREEE (reference sequence). J was trimmed by 5 bases and V by 4 bases; bases with no gene match: 9. The CDR3 DNA sequence: TGTGCCAGCAGCGACATAGCGGGAGGTCGGGACAATGAGCAGTTCTTC. This gives the protein CASSDIAGGRDNEQFF.

A few counts support this clone. The J gene is TRBJ1-5, the V gene TRBV14; D is undetermined. The CDR3 spans 15 residues. CDR1 SGHDN and CDR2 FVKESK come from the germline V gene. V was shortened by 4 bases and J by 3 bases, with 13 bases between the two germline ends. CDR3 DNA: TGTGCCAGCAGCCCGTACGAGGGTTTCAATCAGCCCCAGCATTTT. Amino acids: CASSPYEGFNQPQHF.

The gene calls are TRBV10-3 and TRBJ1-4, with D unclear. The CDR3 covers 15 residues. The germline gives CDR1 ENHRY, CDR2 SYGVKD. V was pared by 0 bases and J by 1 base, with 6 bases between. Written as DNA, the CDR3 is TGTGCCATCAGTGAGTCGAAGGGAACTAATGAAAAACTGTTTTTT. Translating it yields CAISESKGTNEKLFF.